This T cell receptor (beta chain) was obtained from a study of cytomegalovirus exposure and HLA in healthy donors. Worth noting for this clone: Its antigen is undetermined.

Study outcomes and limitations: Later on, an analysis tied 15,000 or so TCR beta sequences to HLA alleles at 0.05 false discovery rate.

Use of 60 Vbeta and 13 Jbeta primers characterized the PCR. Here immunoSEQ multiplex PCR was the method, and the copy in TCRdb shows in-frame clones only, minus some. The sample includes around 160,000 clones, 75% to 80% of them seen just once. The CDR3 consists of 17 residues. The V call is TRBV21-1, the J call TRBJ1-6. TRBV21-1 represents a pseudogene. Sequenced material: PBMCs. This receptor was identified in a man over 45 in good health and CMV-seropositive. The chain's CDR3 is CASSFIWCGLWNSPLHF. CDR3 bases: TGTGCCAGCAGCTTTATCTGGTGCGGGTTGTGGAATTCACCCCTCCACTTT.